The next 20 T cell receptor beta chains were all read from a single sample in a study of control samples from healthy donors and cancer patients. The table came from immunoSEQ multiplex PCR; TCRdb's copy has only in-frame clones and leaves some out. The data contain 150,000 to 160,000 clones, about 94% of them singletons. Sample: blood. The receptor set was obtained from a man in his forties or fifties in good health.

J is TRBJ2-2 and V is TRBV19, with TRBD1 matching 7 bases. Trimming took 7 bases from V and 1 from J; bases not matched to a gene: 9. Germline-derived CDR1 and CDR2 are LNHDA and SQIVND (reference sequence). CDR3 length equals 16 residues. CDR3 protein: CASKGTYRGNTGELFF. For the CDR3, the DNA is TGTGCCAGTAAGGGGACCTACAGGGGGAACACCGGGGAGCTGTTTTTT.

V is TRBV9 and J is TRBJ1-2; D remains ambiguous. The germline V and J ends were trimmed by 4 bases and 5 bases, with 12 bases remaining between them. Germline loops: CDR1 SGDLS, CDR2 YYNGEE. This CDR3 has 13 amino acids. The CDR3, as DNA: TGTGCCAGCAGCCCGGCCGTAGAGTATGGCTACACCTTC. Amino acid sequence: CASSPAVEYGYTF. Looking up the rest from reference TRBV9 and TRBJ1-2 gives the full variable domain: DSGVTQTPKHLITATGQRVTLRCSPRSGDLSVYWYQQSLDQGLQFLIQYYNGEERAKGNILERFSAQQFPDLHSELNLSSLELGDSALYFCASSPAVEYGYTFGSGTRLTVV.

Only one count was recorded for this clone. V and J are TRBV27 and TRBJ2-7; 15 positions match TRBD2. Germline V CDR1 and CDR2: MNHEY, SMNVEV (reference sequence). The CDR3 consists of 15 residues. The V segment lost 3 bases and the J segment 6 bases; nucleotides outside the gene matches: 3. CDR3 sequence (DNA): TGTGCCAGCAGTTTCGGGACTAGCGGGAGGTCCGAGCAGTACTTC. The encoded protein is CASSFGTSGRSEQYF.

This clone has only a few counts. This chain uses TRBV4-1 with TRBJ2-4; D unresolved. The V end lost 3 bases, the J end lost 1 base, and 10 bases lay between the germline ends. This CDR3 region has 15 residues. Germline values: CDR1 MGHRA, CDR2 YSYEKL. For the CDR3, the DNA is TGCGCCAGCAGCCACCCCTTGACTGCCAAAAACATTCAGTACTTC. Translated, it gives CASSHPLTAKNIQYF.

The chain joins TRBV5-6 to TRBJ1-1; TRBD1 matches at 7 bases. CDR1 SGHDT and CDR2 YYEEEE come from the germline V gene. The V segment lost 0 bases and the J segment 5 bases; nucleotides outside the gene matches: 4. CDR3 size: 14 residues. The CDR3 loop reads CASSLAGGRTEAFF. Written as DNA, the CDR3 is TGTGCCAGCAGCTTGGCAGGGGGGCGTACTGAAGCTTTCTTT.

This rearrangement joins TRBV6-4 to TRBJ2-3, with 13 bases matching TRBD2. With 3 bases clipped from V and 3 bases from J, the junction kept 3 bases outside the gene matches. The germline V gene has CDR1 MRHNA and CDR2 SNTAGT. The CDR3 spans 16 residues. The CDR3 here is CASSELAGGRTDTQYF. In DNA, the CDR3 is TGTGCCAGCAGTGAACTAGCGGGAGGGAGGACAGATACGCAGTATTTT.

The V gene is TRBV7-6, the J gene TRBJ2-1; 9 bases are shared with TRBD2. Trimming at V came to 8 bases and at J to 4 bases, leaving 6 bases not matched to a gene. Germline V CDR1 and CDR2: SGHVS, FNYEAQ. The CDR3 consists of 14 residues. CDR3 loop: CASSIAGVYNEQFF. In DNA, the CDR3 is TGTGCCAGCTCGATAGCGGGAGTTTACAATGAGCAGTTCTTC.

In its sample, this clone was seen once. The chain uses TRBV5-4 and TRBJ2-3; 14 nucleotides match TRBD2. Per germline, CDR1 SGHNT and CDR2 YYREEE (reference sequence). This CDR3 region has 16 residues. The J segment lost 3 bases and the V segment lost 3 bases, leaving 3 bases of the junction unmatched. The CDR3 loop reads CASSSGTSGRTDTQYF. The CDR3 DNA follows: TGTGCCAGCAGCTCCGGGACTAGCGGGAGAACAGATACGCAGTATTTT.

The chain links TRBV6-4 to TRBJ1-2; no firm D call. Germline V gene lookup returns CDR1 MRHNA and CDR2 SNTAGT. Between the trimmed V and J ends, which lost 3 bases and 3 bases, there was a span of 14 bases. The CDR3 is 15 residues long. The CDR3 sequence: CASSERPSGDYGYTF. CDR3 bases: TGTGCCAGCAGTGAAAGGCCGTCCGGGGACTATGGCTACACCTTC.

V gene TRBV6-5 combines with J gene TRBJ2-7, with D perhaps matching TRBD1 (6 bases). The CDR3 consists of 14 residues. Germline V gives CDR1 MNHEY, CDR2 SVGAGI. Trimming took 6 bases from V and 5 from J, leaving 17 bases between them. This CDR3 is CASRVVSGVNEQYF. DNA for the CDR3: TGTGCCAGCAGAGTCGTTTCAGGGGTGAACGAGCAGTACTTC.

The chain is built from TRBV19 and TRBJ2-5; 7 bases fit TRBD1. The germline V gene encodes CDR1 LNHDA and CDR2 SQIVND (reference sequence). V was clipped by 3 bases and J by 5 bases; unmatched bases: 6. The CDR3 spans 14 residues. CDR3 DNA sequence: TGTGCCAGTAGTATTATAGGGGGCAGGGAGACCCAGTACTTC. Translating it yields CASSIIGGRETQYF.

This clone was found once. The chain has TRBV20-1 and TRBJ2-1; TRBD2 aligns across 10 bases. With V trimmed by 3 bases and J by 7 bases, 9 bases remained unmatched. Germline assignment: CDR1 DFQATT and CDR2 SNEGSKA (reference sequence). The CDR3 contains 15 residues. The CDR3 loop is CSASDSGRIGNEQFF. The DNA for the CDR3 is TGCAGTGCTAGTGATAGCGGGAGGATCGGGAATGAGCAGTTCTTC.

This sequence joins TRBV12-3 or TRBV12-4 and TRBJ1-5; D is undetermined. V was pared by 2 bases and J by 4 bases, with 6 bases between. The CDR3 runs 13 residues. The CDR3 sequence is CASSLYYNQPQHF. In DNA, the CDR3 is TGTGCCAGCAGTTTATACTATAATCAGCCCCAGCATTTT.

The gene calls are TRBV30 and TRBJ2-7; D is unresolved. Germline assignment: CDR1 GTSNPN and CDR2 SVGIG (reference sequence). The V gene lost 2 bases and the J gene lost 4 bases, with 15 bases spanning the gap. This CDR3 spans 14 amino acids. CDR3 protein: CAWSSPGRLYEQYF. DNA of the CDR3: TGTGCCTGGAGTTCCCCGGGCCGTTTGTACGAGCAGTACTTC.

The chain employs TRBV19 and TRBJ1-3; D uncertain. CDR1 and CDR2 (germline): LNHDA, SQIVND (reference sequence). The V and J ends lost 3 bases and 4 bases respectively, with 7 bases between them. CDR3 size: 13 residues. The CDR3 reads CASSMGRGNTIYF. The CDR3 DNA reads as TGTGCCAGTAGTATGGGCAGAGGAAACACCATATATTTT.

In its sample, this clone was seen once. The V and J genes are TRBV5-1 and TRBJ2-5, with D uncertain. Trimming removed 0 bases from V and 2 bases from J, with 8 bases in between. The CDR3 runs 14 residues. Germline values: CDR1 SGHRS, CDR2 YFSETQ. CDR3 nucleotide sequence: TGCGCCAGCAGCTTGGAACCGAATCAAGAGACCCAGTACTTC. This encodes CASSLEPNQETQYF.

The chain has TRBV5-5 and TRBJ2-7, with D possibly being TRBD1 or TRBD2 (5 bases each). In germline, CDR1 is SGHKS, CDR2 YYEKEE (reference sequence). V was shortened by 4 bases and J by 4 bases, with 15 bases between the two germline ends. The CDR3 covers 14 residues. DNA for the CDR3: TGTGCCAGCAGCAAGGGACGGATCCCTTACGAGCAGTACTTC. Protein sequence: CASSKGRIPYEQYF.

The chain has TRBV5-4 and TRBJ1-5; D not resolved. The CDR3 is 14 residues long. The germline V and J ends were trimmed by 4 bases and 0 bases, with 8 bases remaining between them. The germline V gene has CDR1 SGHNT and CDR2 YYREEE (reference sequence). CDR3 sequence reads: CASSTQGSNQPQHF. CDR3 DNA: TGTGCCAGCAGCACTCAAGGTAGCAATCAGCCCCAGCATTTT.

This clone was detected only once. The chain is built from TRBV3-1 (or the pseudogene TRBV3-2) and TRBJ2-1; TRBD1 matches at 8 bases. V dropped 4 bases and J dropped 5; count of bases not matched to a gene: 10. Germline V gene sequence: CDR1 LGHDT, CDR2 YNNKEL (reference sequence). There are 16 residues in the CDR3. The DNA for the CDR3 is TGTGCCAGCAGCCCCGCAGGGGACAGGATCAACAATGAGCAGTTCTTC. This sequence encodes CASSPAGDRINNEQFF.

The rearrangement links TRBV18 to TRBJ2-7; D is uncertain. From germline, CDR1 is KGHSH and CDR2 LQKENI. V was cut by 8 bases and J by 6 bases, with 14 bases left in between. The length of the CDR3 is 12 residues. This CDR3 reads CASHGPGTEQYF. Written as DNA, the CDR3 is TGTGCCAGCCACGGGCCCGGAACCGAGCAGTACTTC.